This TCR beta chain was sequenced for a study of early T cells in non-severe SARS-CoV-2 infection. Whole-study context: The authors sequenced bulk RNA from unsorted whole blood, leaving chains unpaired.

Unique molecular identifier tags were affixed to discrete cDNA molecules. TCRdb itself ran the 5' RACE reads through MiXCR, one entry per CDR3 protein. The data show some 87,000 distinct CDR3 sequences, with over 10% seen just once and 2.6% held by the top ten. Trimming took off 5 bases at V and 0 bases at J, with 14 bases between the two ends. Germline V CDR1 and CDR2: SGHAT, FQNNGV. The CDR3 has 17 residues. This clonotype was seen many times. What it binds is unknown. Whole-study results and caveats: VDJdb-based annotation leaned toward anti-spike CD8 responses and missed private and CD4 specificities.

This TCR derives from an adult who was a healthcare worker with PCR-confirmed SARS-CoV-2 infection or an uninfected control (not recorded which). The chain links TRBV11-2 to TRBJ1-6, with D perhaps TRBD1 (6 bases). The sequencing input was whole blood. In nucleotides, the CDR3 is TGTGCCAGCAGCGGGCTCGGGGGCCTCTCCTATAATTCACCCCTCCACTTT. This encodes CASSGLGGLSYNSPLHF.